The next 27 T cell receptor beta chains were all read from a single sample in a study of cytomegalovirus exposure and HLA in healthy donors. The study ran its PCR with 60 Vbeta and 13 Jbeta primers. Generated by immunoSEQ multiplex PCR, the TCRdb table keeps only in-frame clones and is missing some. Among 150,000 or so clones, approximately 74% were seen once, and the ten largest hold about 2.7%. Sequencing used PBMCs. These receptors all come from a man younger than 35 in good health and CMV-seronegative.

CDR3: CASSFWVGGSGNTIYF. Here the CDR3 DNA reads TGTGCCAGCAGCTTTTGGGTTGGGGGGTCTGGAAACACCATATATTTT. The V and J genes are TRBV7-2 and TRBJ1-3; D perhaps matches TRBD1 (5 bases). This CDR3 comprises 16 residues. Germline V gene data show CDR1 as SGHTA and CDR2 as FQGNSA. V lost 3 bases, J lost 1 base, and 13 bases lay in between.

With respect to this clone: The junction and the germline gene differ at one end; a read error may be behind it. Other DNA sequences in this sample translate to the same CDR3. V and J are TRBV27 and TRBJ2-5, with TRBD1 matching over 7 bases. CDR1 is MNHEY, CDR2 SMNVEV, per germline (reference sequence). There are 16 residues in the CDR3. CDR3 in DNA: TGCGCCAGCAGTTTCTCGTGGATAGGGGGCGTGAAGACCCAGTACTTC. This codes for CASSFSWIGGVKTQYF.

CDR3 bases: TGTGCCAGCAGCCAATCACGACAGGGGGGAAATGAAAAACTGTTTTTT. It translates to CASSQSRQGGNEKLFF. The chain carries TRBV4-2 and TRBJ1-4, with 9 bases fitting TRBD1. Germline V gene sequence: CDR1 LGHNA, CDR2 YNFKEQ. CDR3 size: 16 residues. J gave up 5 bases and V 2 bases, and 6 bases lay outside the gene matches.

The chain employs TRBV19 and TRBJ2-1, with 8 bases identical to TRBD1. V dropped 6 bases and J dropped 7; count of bases not matched to a gene: 14. The germline V gene encodes CDR1 LNHDA and CDR2 SQIVND (reference sequence). This CDR3 region has 16 residues. This chain's CDR3 is CASSLSTGVGWNEQFF. CDR3 sequence (DNA): TGTGCCAGTAGCTTATCGACAGGGGTAGGATGGAATGAGCAGTTCTTC.

This clone was seen once. V and J are TRBV19 and TRBJ2-4; tentative D call: TRBD1 (5 bases). Trimming took off 6 bases at V and 0 bases at J, with 18 bases between the two ends. Germline lookup yields CDR1 LNHDA and CDR2 SQIVND (reference sequence). The CDR3 consists of 17 residues. CDR3 residues: CASSKDETDLAKNIQYF. CDR3 coding DNA: TGTGCCAGTAGCAAAGACGAGACAGATCTAGCCAAAAACATTCAGTACTTC.

The chain uses TRBV28 and TRBJ1-2; TRBD1 matches at 9 bases. This CDR3 region has 15 residues. Per the germline V gene, CDR1 is MDHEN and CDR2 is SYDVKM. V shed 2 bases, J shed 5 bases, and the junction held 6 bases outside the gene matches. In nucleotides, the CDR3 is TGTGCCAGCAGTTTAGGGGACAGGGTGTGGTATGGCTACACCTTC. The encoded protein is CASSLGDRVWYGYTF.

This chain connects TRBV21-1 to TRBJ1-4; TRBD1 is the table's D call, not checked against the DNA. TRBV21-1 has pseudogene status. This CDR3 has 11 residues. DNA of the CDR3: TGTGCCAGCAGGATTACACAAAAACTGTTTTTT. Its protein product is CASRITQKLFF.

This clone was counted once. This rearrangement joins TRBV5-5 to TRBJ2-7; D perhaps matches TRBD1 (5 bases). The V gene's germline CDR1 is SGHKS and CDR2 YYEKEE (reference sequence). The germline V and J ends were trimmed by 0 bases and 3 bases, with 10 bases remaining between them. This CDR3 is built from 14 residues. In nucleotides, the CDR3 is TGTGCCAGCAGCTTGGGTGGGGCAAACTACGAGCAGTACGTC. It yields the protein CASSLGGANYEQYV.

The V and J genes are TRBV6-1 and TRBJ2-7, with 10 nucleotides matching TRBD1. CDR1 and CDR2 (germline): MNHNS, SASEGT. The CDR3 spans 15 residues. J gave up 7 bases and V 8 bases, and 14 bases lay outside the gene matches. This CDR3 is CASSGSRDRGREQYV. The CDR3 region has the DNA TGTGCCAGCTCGGGGTCCCGGGACAGGGGACGGGAGCAGTACGTC.

The chain links TRBV7-9 to TRBJ1-6; D might be TRBD1 (5 bases). V lost 5 bases and J 7 bases, leaving 12 bases between the germline ends. Germline V gives CDR1 SEHNR, CDR2 FQNEAQ (reference sequence). This CDR3 contains 14 residues. Here the CDR3 DNA reads TGTGCCAGCAGCCCACCCTCAGGGAATTCACCCCTCCACTTT. It codes for CASSPPSGNSPLHF.

In this sample, this clone turned up once. The rearrangement links TRBV7-9 to TRBJ2-7, with D possibly TRBD1 on 6 matching bases. Germline V gene lookup returns CDR1 SEHNR and CDR2 FQNEAQ (reference sequence). V lost 5 bases and J lost 2, with 10 bases in between. The length of the CDR3 is 13 residues. Here the CDR3 reads CASSPTGTYEQYF. The CDR3 bases are TGTGCCAGCAGCCCTACAGGGACCTACGAGCAGTACTTC.

The CDR3 DNA reads TGTGCCAGCAGTGCAAACAGGGCTGGAGAAGCTTTCTTT. Translating it yields CASSANRAGEAFF. The V call is TRBV25-1, the J call TRBJ1-1; tentative D call: TRBD1 (6 bases). The V gene lost 4 bases and the J gene lost 8 bases, with 14 bases spanning the gap. CDR1 is MGHDK and CDR2 is SYGVNS in the germline V gene. This CDR3 has 13 amino acids.

This clone was found a few times. This chain links TRBV5-1 with TRBJ1-2; 7 bases map to TRBD1. V was pared by 3 bases and J by 4 bases, with 6 bases of the junction left unmatched. The CDR3 length is 14 residues. Germline V gene sequence: CDR1 SGHRS, CDR2 YFSETQ. CDR3 loop: CASSSETGSYGYTF. Here the CDR3 DNA reads TGCGCCAGCAGCTCCGAGACAGGGAGCTATGGCTACACCTTC.

This rearrangement joins TRBV29-1 to TRBJ2-1; TRBD1 aligns across 11 bases. The CDR3 is 15 residues long. V trimming: 6 bases; J trimming: 5 bases; junction bases outside the gene matches: 9. Germline V CDR1 and CDR2: SQVTM, ANQGSEA. The DNA of the CDR3 is TGCAGCGTCCGTTCGCGGGACAGGGGGAACAATGAGCAGTTCTTC. It is translated as CSVRSRDRGNNEQFF.

CDR3 DNA sequence: TGTGCCAGCAGCCCGACTAGCGGGGTTTCTGATACGCAGTATTTT. Amino acids: CASSPTSGVSDTQYF. The gene calls are TRBV9 and TRBJ2-3; 11 bases map to TRBD2. The germline V gene has CDR1 SGDLS and CDR2 YYNGEE. The CDR3 consists of 15 residues. V lost 4 bases, J lost 6 bases, and 7 bases stayed unmatched.

V and J are TRBV10-3 and TRBJ1-1; TRBD1 is a possible D gene (5 bases). There are 17 residues in the CDR3. The V gene lost 3 bases and the J gene lost 1 base, with 18 bases spanning the gap. The germline V gene encodes CDR1 ENHRY and CDR2 SYGVKD. CDR3 residues: CAISDLDNPSGNTEAFF. Written as DNA, the CDR3 is TGTGCCATCAGTGACCTGGACAACCCTTCGGGGAACACTGAAGCTTTCTTT.

The V gene is TRBV5-8, the J gene TRBJ1-6; the match to TRBD1 covers 7 bases. This CDR3 is 16 amino acids long. The germline V gene encodes CDR1 SGHTS and CDR2 YDEGEE. V trimming: 5 bases; J trimming: 0 bases; junction bases outside the gene matches: 5. CDR3 DNA sequence: TGTGCCAGCAGTTGGACAGGCAGCTCCTATAATTCACCCCTCCACTTT. Translation: CASSWTGSSYNSPLHF.

This clone was detected a few times. The rearrangement uses TRBV4-1 and TRBJ1-4, with 9 bases that match TRBD1. The CDR3 runs 15 residues. Trimming removed 4 bases from V and 5 bases from J; junction bases left unmatched: 5. Germline V CDR1 and CDR2: MGHRA, YSYEKL. The CDR3, as DNA: TGCGCCAGCAGCCTAGGGGACAGGGTAAATGAAAAACTGTTTTTT. It yields the protein CASSLGDRVNEKLFF.

The CDR3 nucleotides are TGCGCCAGCAGCCGGGAGCCAGTAGTCCAAGAGACCCAGTACTTC. Amino acids: CASSREPVVQETQYF. V usage is TRBV5-1 and J usage is TRBJ2-5, with D tentatively TRBD2 (6 bases). Germline V gene lookup returns CDR1 SGHRS and CDR2 YFSETQ. V lost 4 bases, J lost 1 base, and 14 bases lay in between. CDR3 length equals 15 residues.

V gene TRBV29-1 combines with J gene TRBJ2-1; D is perhaps TRBD1 (6 bases). V lost 6 bases to trimming and J lost 6 bases, with 12 bases between them. CDR3 length: 12 residues. CDR1 is SQVTM, CDR2 ANQGSEA, per germline. The chain's CDR3 is CSVRTEGNEQFF. The CDR3 DNA reads as TGCAGCGTCCGGACAGAAGGCAATGAGCAGTTCTTC.

The rearrangement uses TRBV7-2 and TRBJ1-1, with 9 bases fitting TRBD1. Germline loops: CDR1 SGHTA, CDR2 FQGNSA. Germline trimming cut 5 bases from V and 1 base from J; bases unmatched to any gene: 5. The CDR3 extends over 15 amino acids. CDR3: CASSAQGAGNTEAFF. The CDR3 nucleotides are TGTGCCAGCAGCGCACAGGGGGCTGGGAACACTGAAGCTTTCTTT.

The rearrangement joins TRBV27 to TRBJ1-1; TRBD1 matches 9 bases. V lost 5 bases to trimming and J lost 1 base; unmatched junction nucleotides: 11. This CDR3 region has 17 residues. Germline CDR1 and CDR2: MNHEY and SMNVEV (reference sequence). CDR3 in DNA: TGTGCCAGCAGTGGTGGGACAGGGAGAAAGAGGAACACTGAAGCTTTCTTT. As protein: CASSGGTGRKRNTEAFF.

This clone was recorded once. V gene TRBV2 combines with J gene TRBJ2-3; 9 bases are shared with TRBD1. CDR1 and CDR2 (germline): SNHLY, FYNNEI. This CDR3 is 14 amino acids long. J gave up 3 bases and V 7 bases, and 5 bases lay outside the gene matches. The CDR3 DNA sequence: TGTGCCAGCATCCAGGGACAGGGTACAGATACGCAGTATTTT. Residues: CASIQGQGTDTQYF.

The V gene is TRBV27, the J gene TRBJ1-5, with a possible D match to TRBD1 (5 bases). The CDR3 is 13 residues long. The V and J ends lost 4 bases and 4 bases respectively, with 8 bases between them. CDR1 and CDR2 (germline): MNHEY, SMNVEV (reference sequence). The CDR3 bases are TGTGCCAGCAGTTCCAGGGATAATCAGCCCCAGCATTTT. Amino acids: CASSSRDNQPQHF.

The V call is TRBV2, the J call TRBJ2-3, with 11 bases matching TRBD2. Germline values: CDR1 SNHLY, CDR2 FYNNEI. The CDR3 extends over 15 amino acids. V gave up 7 bases and J gave up 3 bases; unmatched junction bases: 6. This CDR3 is CASTLAGGRTDTQYF. The CDR3 coding sequence is TGTGCCAGCACGCTAGCGGGGGGACGAACAGATACGCAGTATTTT.

The chain has TRBV6-1 and TRBJ1-2, with TRBD1 as a possible D gene (5 bases). Germline CDR1 is MNHNS and CDR2 is SASEGT. Trimming cost V 1 base and J 0 bases, with 12 bases left between them. The CDR3 is 16 amino acids. The CDR3: CASSEGLGRANYGYTF. DNA of the CDR3: TGTGCCAGCAGTGAAGGTTTGGGCAGGGCTAACTATGGCTACACCTTC.

This rearrangement joins TRBV7-2 to TRBJ1-1, with D perhaps matching TRBD1 (6 bases). Germline V gene lookup returns CDR1 SGHTA and CDR2 FQGNSA. The CDR3 consists of 15 residues. V lost 3 bases, J lost 6 bases, and 17 bases lay in between. In DNA form, the CDR3 reads TGTGCCAGCAGCTTCGGGGTCGGGACACCTTCTGAAGCTTTCTTT. Protein sequence: CASSFGVGTPSEAFF.